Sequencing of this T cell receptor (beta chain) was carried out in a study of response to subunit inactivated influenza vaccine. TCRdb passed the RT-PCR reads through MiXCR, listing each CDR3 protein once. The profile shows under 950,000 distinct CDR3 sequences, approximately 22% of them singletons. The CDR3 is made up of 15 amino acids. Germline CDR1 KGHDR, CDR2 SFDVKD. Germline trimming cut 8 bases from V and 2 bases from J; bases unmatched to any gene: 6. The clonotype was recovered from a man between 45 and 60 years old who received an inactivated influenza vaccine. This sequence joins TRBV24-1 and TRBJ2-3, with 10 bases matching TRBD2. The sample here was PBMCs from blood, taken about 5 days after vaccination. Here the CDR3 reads CATMASGGFTDTQYF. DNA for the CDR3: TGTGCCACCATGGCTAGCGGGGGCTTCACAGATACGCAGTATTTT.